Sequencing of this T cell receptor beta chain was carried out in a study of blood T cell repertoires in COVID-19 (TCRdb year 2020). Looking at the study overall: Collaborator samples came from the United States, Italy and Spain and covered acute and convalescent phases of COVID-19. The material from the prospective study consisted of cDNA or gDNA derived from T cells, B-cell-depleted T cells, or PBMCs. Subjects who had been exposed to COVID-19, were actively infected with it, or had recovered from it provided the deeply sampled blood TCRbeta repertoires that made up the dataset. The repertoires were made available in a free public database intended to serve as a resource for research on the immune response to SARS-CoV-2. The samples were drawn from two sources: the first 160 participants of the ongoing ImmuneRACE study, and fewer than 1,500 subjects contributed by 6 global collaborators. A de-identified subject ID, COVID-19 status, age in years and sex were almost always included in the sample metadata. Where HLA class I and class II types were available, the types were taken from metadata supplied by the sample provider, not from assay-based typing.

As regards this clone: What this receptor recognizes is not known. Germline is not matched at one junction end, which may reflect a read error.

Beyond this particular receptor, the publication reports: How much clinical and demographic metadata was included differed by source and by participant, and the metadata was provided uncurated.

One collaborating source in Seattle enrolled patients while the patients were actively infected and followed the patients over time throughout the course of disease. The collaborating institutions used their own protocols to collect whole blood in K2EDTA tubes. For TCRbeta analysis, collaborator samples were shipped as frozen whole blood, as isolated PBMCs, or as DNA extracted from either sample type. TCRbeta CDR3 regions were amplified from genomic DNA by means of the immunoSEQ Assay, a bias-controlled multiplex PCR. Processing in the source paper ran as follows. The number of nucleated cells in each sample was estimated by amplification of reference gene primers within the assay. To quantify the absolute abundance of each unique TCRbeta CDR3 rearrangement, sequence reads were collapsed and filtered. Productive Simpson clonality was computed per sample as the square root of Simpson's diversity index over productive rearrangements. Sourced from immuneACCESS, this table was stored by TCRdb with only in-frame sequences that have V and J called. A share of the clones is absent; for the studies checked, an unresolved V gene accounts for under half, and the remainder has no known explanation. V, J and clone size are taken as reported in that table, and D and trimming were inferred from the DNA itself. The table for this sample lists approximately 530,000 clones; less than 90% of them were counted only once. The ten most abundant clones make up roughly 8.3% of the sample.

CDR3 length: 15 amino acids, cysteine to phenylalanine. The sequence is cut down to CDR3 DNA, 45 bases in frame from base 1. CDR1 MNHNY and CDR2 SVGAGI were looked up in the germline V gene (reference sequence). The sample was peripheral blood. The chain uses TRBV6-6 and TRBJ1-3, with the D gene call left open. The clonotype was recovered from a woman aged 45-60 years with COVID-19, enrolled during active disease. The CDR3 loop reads CASSYSETPPTGEDF. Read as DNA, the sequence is TGTGCCAGCAGTTACTCCGAGACACCCCCCACCGGGGAGGATTTT.